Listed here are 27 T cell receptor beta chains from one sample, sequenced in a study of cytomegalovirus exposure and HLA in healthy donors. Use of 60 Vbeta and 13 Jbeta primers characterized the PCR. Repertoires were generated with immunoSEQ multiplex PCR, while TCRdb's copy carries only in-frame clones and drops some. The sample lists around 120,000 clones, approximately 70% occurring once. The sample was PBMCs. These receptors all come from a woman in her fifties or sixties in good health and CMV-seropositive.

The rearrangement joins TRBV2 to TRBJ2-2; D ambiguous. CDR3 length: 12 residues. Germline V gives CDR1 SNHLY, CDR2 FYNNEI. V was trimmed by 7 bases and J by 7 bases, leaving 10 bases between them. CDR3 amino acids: CASTSSGGELFF. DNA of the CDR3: TGTGCCAGCACTTCGAGTGGCGGGGAGCTGTTTTTT.

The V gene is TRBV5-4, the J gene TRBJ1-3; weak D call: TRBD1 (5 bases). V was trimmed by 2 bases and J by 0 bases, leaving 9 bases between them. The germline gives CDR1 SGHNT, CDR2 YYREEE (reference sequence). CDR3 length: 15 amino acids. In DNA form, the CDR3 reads TGTGCCAGCAGCTTCCGGGGGGGCTCTGGAAACACCATATATTTT. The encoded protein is CASSFRGGSGNTIYF. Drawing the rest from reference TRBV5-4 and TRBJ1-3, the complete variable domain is ETGVTQSPTHLIKTRGQQVTLRCSSQSGHNTVSWYQQALGQGPQFIFQYYREEENGRGNFPPRFSGLQFPNYSSELNVNALELDDSALYLCASSFRGGSGNTIYFGEGSWLTVV.

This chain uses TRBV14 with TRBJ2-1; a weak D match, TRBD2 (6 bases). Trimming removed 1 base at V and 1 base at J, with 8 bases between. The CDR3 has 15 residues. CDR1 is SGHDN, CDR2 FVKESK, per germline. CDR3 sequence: CASSQGLGSYNEQFF. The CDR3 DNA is TGTGCCAGCAGCCAAGGACTAGGATCCTACAATGAGCAGTTCTTC.

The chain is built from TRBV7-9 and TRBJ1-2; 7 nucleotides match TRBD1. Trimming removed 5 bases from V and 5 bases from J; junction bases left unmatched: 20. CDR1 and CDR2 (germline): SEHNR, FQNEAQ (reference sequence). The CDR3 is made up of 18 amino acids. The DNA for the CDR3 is TGTGCCAGCAGCCCCTCGCCCCACAGGGGACCGTACGGTTATGGCTACACCTTC. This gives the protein CASSPSPHRGPYGYGYTF.

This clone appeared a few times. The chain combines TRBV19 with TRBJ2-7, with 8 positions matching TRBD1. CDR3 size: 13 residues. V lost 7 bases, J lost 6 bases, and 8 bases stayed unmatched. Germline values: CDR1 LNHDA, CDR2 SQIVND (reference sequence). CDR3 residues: CASKTGAGGEQYF. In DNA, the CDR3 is TGTGCCAGTAAGACAGGGGCCGGAGGCGAGCAGTACTTC.

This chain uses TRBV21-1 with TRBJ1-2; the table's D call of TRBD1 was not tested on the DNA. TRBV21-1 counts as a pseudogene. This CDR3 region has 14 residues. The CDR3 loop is CATRQGATNYGYTF. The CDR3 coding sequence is TGTGCCACCCGACAGGGGGCAACTAACTATGGCTACACCTTC.

The CDR3 coding sequence is TGTGCCAGCAACACCAGGGGGCTGGACTATGGCTACACCTTC. Amino acid sequence: CASNTRGLDYGYTF. The V call is TRBV6-5, the J call TRBJ1-2; TRBD1 matches 8 bases. The junction had 7 bases not matched to a gene; V was cut back by 7 bases and J by 3 bases. The germline gives CDR1 MNHEY, CDR2 SVGAGI. The CDR3 sequence is 14 residues long.

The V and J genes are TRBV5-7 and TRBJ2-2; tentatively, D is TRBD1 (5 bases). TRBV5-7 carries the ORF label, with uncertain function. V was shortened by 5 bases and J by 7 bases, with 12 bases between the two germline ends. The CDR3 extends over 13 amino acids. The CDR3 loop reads CASRPWGVGELFF. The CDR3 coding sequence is TGTGCCAGCAGGCCCTGGGGCGTCGGGGAGCTGTTTTTT.

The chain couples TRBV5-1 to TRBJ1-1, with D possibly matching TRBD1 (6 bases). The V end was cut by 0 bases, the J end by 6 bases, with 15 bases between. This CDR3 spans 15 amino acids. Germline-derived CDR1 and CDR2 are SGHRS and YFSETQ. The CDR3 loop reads CASSLGEGEGAEAFF. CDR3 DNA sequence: TGCGCCAGCAGCTTGGGTGAGGGCGAGGGGGCTGAAGCTTTCTTT. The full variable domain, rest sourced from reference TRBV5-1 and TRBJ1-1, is KAGVTQTPRYLIKTRGQQVTLSCSPISGHRSVSWYQQTPGQGLQFLFEYFSETQRNKGNFPGRFSGRQFSNSRSEMNVSTLELGDSALYLCASSLGEGEGAEAFFGQGTRLTVV.

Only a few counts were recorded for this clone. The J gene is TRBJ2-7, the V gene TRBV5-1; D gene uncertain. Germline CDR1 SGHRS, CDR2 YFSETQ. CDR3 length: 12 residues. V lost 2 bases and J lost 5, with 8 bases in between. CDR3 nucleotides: TGCGCCAGCAGCTTTTTGTCCAACGAGCAGTACTTC. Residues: CASSFLSNEQYF.

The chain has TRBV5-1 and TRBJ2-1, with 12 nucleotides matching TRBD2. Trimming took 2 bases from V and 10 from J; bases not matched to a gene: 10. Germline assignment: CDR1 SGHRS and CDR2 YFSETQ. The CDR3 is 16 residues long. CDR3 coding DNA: TGCGCCAGCAGCTTTGGGGCTAGCGGGGGGGCCGAGGAGCAGTTCTTC. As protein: CASSFGASGGAEEQFF.

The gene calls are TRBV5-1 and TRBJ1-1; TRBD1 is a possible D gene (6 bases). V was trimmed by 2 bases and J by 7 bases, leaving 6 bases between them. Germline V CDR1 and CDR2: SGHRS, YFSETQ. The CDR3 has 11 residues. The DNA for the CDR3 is TGCGCCAGCAGCTTACAGGGTGAAGCTTTCTTT. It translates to CASSLQGEAFF.

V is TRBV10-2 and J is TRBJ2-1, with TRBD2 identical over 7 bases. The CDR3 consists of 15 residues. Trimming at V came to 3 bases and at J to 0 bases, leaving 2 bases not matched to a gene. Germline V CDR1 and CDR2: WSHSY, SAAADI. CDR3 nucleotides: TGCGCCAGCAGTGACGGGGGGAGCTCCTACAATGAGCAGTTCTTC. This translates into CASSDGGSSYNEQFF.

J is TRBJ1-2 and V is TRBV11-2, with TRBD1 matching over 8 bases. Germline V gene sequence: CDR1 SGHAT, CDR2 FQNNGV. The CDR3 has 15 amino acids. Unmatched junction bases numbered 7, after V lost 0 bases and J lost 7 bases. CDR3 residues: CASSLDRQGARGYTF. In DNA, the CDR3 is TGTGCCAGCAGCTTAGATCGTCAGGGGGCGCGTGGCTACACCTTC.

CDR3 nucleotides: TGTGCCAGCAGAGTCCCTGGACAGGGAAGAAAAACCCAGTACTTC. Amino acid sequence: CASRVPGQGRKTQYF. The rearrangement uses TRBV2 and TRBJ2-5, with 8 bases identical to TRBD1. In germline, CDR1 is SNHLY, CDR2 FYNNEI. The CDR3 covers 15 residues. With 6 bases clipped from V and 8 bases from J, the junction kept 14 bases outside the gene matches.

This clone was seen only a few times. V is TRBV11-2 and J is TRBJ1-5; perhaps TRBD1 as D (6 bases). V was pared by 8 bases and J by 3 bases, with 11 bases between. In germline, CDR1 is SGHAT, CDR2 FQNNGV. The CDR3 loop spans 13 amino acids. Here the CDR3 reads CASAGGYNQPQHF. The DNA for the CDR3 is TGTGCCAGCGCGGGGGGCTACAATCAGCCCCAGCATTTT. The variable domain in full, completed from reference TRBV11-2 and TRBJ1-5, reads EAGVAQSPRYKIIEKRQSVAFWCNPISGHATLYWYQQILGQGPKLLIQFQNNGVVDDSQLPKDRFSAERLKGVDSTLKIQPAKLEDSAVYLCASAGGYNQPQHFGDGTRLSIL.

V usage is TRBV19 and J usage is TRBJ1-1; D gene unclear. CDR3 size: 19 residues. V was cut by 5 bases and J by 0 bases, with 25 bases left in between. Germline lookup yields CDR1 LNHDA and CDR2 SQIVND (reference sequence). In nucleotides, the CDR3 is TGTGCCAGTAGTTTCGATCCGGACCACCGGGAAGCTTTGAACACTGAAGCTTTCTTT. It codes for CASSFDPDHREALNTEAFF.

The CDR3 DNA is TGCAGCGTTTTGGGAGCGGGGGAATTTGAAGCTTTCTTT. Its translation: CSVLGAGEFEAFF. This chain uses TRBV29-1 with TRBJ1-1; D is possibly TRBD1 (5 bases). With 5 bases removed from V and 7 bases from J, the gap between germline ends came to 17 bases. CDR1 is SQVTM and CDR2 is ANQGSEA in the germline V gene. The CDR3 spans 13 residues. The full variable domain, completed using reference TRBV29-1 and TRBJ1-1, is SAVISQKPSRDICQRGTSLTIQCQVDSQVTMMFWYRQQPGQSLTLIATANQGSEATYESGFVIDKFPISRPNLTFSTLTVSNMSPEDSSIYLCSVLGAGEFEAFFGQGTRLTVV.

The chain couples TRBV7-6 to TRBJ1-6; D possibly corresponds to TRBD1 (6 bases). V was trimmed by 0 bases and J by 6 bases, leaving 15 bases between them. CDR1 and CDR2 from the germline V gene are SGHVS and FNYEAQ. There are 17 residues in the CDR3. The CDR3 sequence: CASSLAGGAISNSPLHF. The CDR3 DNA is TGTGCCAGCAGCTTAGCGGGGGGGGCGATAAGTAATTCACCCCTCCACTTT.

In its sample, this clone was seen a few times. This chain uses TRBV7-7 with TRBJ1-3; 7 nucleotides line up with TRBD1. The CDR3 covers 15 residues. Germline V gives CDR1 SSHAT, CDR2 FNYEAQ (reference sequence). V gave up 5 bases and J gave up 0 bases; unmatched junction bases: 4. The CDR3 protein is CASSQGTASGNTIYF. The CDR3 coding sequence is TGTGCCAGCAGCCAGGGGACAGCCTCTGGAAACACCATATATTTT.

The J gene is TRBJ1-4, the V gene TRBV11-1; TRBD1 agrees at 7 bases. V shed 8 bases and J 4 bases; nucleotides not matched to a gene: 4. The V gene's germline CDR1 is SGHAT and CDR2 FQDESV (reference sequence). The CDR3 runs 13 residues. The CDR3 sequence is CASSDRVNEKLFF. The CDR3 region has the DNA TGTGCCAGCTCCGACAGGGTTAATGAAAAACTGTTTTTT.

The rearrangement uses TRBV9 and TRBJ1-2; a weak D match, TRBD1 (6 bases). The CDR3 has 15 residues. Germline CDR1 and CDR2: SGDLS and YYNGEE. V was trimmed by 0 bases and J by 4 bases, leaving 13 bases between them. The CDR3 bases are TGTGCCAGCAGCGTAGAGGACAGCCCCTCCTATGGCTACACCTTC. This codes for CASSVEDSPSYGYTF.

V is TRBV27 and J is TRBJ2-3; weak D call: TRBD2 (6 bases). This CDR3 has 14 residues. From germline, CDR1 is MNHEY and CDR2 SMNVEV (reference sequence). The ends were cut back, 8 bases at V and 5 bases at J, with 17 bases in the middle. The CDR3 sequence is CASSLSTSLDTQYF. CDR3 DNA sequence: TGTGCCAGCTCCCTTTCCACTAGCCTAGATACGCAGTATTTT.

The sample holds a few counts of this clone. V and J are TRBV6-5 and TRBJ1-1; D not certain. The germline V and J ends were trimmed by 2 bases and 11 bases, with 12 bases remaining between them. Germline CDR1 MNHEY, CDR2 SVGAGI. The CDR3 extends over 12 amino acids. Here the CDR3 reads CASSYPIESAFF. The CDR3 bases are TGTGCCAGCAGTTACCCCATCGAGTCCGCTTTCTTT.

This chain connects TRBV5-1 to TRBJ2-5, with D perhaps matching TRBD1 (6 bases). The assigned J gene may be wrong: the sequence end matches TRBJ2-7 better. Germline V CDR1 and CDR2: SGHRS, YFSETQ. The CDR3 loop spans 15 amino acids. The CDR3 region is CASSFANRESYEQYF. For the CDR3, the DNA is TGCGCCAGCAGCTTCGCCAACAGGGAGTCCTACGAGCAGTACTTC.

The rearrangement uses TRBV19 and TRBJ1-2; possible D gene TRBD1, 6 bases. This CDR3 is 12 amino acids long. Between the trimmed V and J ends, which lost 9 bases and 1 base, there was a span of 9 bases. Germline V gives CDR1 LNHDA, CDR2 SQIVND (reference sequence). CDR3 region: CASRDNNYGYTF. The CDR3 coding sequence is TGTGCCAGCCGGGACAATAACTATGGCTACACCTTC.

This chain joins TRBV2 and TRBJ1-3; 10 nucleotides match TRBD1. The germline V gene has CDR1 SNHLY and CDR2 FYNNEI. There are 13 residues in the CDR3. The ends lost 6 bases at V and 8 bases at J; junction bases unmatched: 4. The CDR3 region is CASSGTGVYTIYF. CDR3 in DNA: TGTGCCAGCAGCGGGACAGGGGTTTACACCATATATTTT.